This TCR beta chain came from a study of radiation and T cells in renal cell carcinoma. CDR3 length: 14 residues. Germline lookup yields CDR1 MNHNS and CDR2 SASEGT. V was trimmed by 6 bases and J by 8 bases, leaving 19 bases between them. Clones were sequenced by immunoSEQ multiplex PCR, and TCRdb holds only the in-frame ones, with some missing. Counted here are 150,000 to 200,000 clones, around 90% occurring once; the ten biggest clones make up 11%. Overall study results and limits: Top tumor clonotypes rose in blood 2 weeks post-radiation, then contracted.

Sample time point: blood 4 weeks post-SBRT, at nephrectomy. The sample's treatment: 15 Gy SBRT to primary tumor, nephrectomy 4 weeks later. Regarding this clone: What it recognizes is unknown.

The chain couples TRBV6-1 to TRBJ1-2; D unclear. Sequencing used blood, obtained from a patient whose treatment included radiotherapy and nephrectomy. This receptor was taken from a woman aged 50 to 65 with renal cell carcinoma. CDR3 region: CASSLFEASGGYTF. The CDR3 DNA reads as TGTGCCAGCAGCCTTTTCGAGGCGTCGGGCGGCTACACCTTC.